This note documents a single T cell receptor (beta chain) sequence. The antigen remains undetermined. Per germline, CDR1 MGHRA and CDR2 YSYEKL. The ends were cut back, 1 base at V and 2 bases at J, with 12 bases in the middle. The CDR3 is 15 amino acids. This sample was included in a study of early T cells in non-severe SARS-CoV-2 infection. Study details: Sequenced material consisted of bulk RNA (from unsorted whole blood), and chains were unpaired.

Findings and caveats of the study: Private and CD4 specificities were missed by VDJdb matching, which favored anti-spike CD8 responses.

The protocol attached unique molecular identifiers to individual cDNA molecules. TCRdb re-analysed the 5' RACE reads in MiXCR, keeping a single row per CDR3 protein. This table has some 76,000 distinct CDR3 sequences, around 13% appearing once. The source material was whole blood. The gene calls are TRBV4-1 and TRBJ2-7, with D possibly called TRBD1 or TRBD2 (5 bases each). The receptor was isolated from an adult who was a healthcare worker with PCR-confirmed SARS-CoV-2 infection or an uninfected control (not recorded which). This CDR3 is CASSQVPPGPYEQYF. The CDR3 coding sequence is TGCGCCAGCAGCCAAGTGCCGCCGGGACCCTACGAGCAGTACTTC.